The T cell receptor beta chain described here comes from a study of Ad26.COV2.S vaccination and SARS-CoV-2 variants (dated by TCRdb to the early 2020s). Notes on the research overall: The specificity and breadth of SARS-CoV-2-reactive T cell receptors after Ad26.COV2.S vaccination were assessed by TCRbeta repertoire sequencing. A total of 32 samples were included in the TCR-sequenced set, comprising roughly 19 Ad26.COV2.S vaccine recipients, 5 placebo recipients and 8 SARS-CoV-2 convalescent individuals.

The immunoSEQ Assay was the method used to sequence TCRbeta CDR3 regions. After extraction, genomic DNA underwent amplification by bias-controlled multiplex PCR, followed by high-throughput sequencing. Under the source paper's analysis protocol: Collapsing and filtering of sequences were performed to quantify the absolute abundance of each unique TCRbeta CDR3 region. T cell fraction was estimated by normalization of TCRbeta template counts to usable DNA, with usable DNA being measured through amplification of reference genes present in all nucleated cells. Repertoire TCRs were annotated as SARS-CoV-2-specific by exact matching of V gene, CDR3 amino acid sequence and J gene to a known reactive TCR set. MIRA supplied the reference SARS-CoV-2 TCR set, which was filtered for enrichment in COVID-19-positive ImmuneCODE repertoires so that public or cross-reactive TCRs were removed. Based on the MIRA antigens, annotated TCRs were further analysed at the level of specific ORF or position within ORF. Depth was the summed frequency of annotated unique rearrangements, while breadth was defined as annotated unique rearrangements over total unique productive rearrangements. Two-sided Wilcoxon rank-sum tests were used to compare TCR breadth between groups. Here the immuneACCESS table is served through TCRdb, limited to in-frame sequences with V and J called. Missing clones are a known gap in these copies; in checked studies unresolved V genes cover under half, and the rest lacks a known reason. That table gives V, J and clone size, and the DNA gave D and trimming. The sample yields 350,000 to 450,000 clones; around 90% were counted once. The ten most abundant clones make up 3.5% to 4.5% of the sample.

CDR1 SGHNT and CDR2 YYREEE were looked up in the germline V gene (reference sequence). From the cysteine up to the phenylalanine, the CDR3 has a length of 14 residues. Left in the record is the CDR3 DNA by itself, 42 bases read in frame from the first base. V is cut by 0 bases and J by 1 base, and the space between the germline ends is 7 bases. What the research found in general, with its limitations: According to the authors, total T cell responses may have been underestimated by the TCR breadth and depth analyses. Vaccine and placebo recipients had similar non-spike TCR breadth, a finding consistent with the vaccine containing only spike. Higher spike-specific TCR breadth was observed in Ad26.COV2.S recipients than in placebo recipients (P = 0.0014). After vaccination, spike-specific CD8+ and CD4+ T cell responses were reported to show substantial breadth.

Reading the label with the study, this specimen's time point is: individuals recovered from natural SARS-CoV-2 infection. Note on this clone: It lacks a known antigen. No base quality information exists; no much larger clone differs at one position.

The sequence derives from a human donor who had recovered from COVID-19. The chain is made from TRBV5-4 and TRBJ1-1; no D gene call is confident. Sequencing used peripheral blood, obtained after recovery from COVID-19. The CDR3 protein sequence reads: CASSLETKNTEAFF. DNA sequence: TGTGCCAGCAGCTTGGAGACAAAGAACACTGAAGCTTTCTTT.